Presented here are 11 T cell receptor beta chains from one specimen sequenced in a study of OX40 agonist ivuxolimab in advanced cancers. TCRdb's table, derived via immunoSEQ multiplex PCR, lists solely in-frame clones and lacks some. The table lists about 52,000 clones, 75% to 90% of them singletons. This specimen was CD4+ or CD8+ T cells sorted from blood, taken in a trial of the OX40 agonist ivuxolimab. These receptors were taken from an adult with an advanced solid tumor such as melanoma, head and neck, liver or kidney cancer.

The rearrangement joins TRBV13 to TRBJ1-1; perhaps TRBD1 as D (6 bases). Looked up from germline, CDR1 is PRHDT and CDR2 is FYEKMQ (reference sequence). The length of the CDR3 is 15 residues. V lost 5 bases and J lost 3, with 16 bases in between. The CDR3 loop reads CASSKGGAWDTEAFF. In DNA form, the CDR3 reads TGTGCCAGCAGCAAGGGGGGGGCATGGGACACTGAAGCTTTCTTT.

The table lists this clone with a few counts. The genes are TRBV27 and TRBJ1-1; no clear D gene. Trimming left V 6 bases short and J 4 bases short, with 24 bases between. There are 17 residues in the CDR3. In germline, CDR1 is MNHEY, CDR2 SMNVEV (reference sequence). The CDR3 sequence is CASRPISGGRGGTEAFF. The CDR3 nucleotides are TGTGCCAGCAGGCCTATCTCGGGAGGGCGCGGTGGCACTGAAGCTTTCTTT.

The genes are TRBV7-9 and TRBJ1-3, with D maybe TRBD1 (6 bases). This CDR3 contains 15 residues. Per the germline V gene, CDR1 is SEHNR and CDR2 is FQNEAQ (reference sequence). V was cut by 5 bases and J by 4 bases, with 15 bases left in between. This CDR3 reads CASSPPRGLGNTIYF. As DNA, the CDR3 is TGTGCCAGCAGCCCACCCCGGGGGCTGGGAAACACCATATATTTT.

This clone was detected once. The chain joins TRBV19 to TRBJ1-1; D remains ambiguous. V lost 6 bases and J 8 bases, leaving 13 bases between the germline ends. This CDR3 contains 12 residues. Germline V CDR1 and CDR2: LNHDA, SQIVND (reference sequence). In nucleotides, the CDR3 is TGTGCCAGTAGACTCCCGGGCCGAGAAGCTTTCTTT. This translates into CASRLPGREAFF.

The rearrangement uses TRBV5-1 and TRBJ2-7; D is ambiguous. There are 14 residues in the CDR3. Trimming pared 0 bases from V and 0 bases from J, leaving 7 bases between. Germline V gives CDR1 SGHRS, CDR2 YFSETQ. The CDR3 protein is CASSLGQSSYEQYF. CDR3 sequence (DNA): TGCGCCAGCAGCTTGGGGCAGAGCTCCTACGAGCAGTACTTC.

The sample holds a few counts of this clone. The V gene is TRBV7-7, the J gene TRBJ2-7; maybe TRBD2 (5 bases). CDR1 is SSHAT, CDR2 FNYEAQ, per germline (reference sequence). V was cut by 4 bases and J by 5 bases, with 12 bases left in between. This CDR3 has 13 amino acids. CDR3 region: CASSSQDGDEQYF. CDR3 in DNA: TGTGCCAGCAGCTCCCAGGACGGGGACGAGCAGTACTTC. The complete variable domain, with remaining parts taken from reference TRBV7-7 and TRBJ2-7, reads GAGVSQSPRYKVTKRGQDVTLRCDPISSHATLYWYQQALGQGPEFLTYFNYEAQPDKSGLPSDRFSAERPEGSISTLTIQRTEQRDSAMYRCASSSQDGDEQYFGPGTRLTVT.

The rearrangement uses TRBV29-1 and TRBJ1-1; TRBD1 agrees at 7 bases. CDR1 is SQVTM and CDR2 is ANQGSEA in the germline V gene. J was trimmed by 4 bases and V by 5 bases; bases with no gene match: 7. This CDR3 spans 13 amino acids. The chain's CDR3 is CSVNTGEGTEAFF. The DNA for the CDR3 is TGCAGCGTTAACACAGGGGAAGGCACTGAAGCTTTCTTT.

The gene calls are TRBV6-1 and TRBJ2-7; 7 positions match TRBD1. The CDR3 runs to 14 residues. The ends lost 5 bases at V and 3 bases at J; junction bases unmatched: 7. Per the germline V gene, CDR1 is MNHNS and CDR2 is SASEGT. CDR3 in amino acids: CASSPGTAVYEQYF. The CDR3 nucleotides read TGTGCCAGCAGTCCCGGGACAGCGGTCTACGAGCAGTACTTC.

The chain links TRBV9 to TRBJ1-1, with 9 bases aligning to TRBD1. The CDR3 consists of 16 residues. The trim removed 4 bases at V and 6 bases at J, leaving 13 bases unmatched. The germline CDR1 and CDR2 sequences are SGDLS and YYNGEE. The CDR3 region is CASSPSPGQGLAEAFF. CDR3 DNA: TGTGCCAGCAGCCCAAGCCCGGGACAGGGTTTGGCTGAAGCTTTCTTT.

The chain combines TRBV19 with TRBJ1-5; D call uncertain. V was clipped by 3 bases and J by 0 bases, with 12 bases between them. The CDR3 covers 16 residues. CDR1 is LNHDA, CDR2 SQIVND, per germline (reference sequence). CDR3 region: CASSMGGPDSNQPQHF. CDR3 nucleotide sequence: TGTGCCAGTAGTATGGGAGGCCCGGATAGCAATCAGCCCCAGCATTTT. Filled out from reference TRBV19 and TRBJ1-5, the complete variable domain reads DGGITQSPKYLFRKEGQNVTLSCEQNLNHDAMYWYRQDPGQGLRLIYYSQIVNDFQKGDIAEGYSVSREKKESFPLTVTSAQKNPTAFYLCASSMGGPDSNQPQHFGDGTRLSIL.

This chain connects TRBV9 to TRBJ2-1; D is unresolved. V lost 4 bases to trimming and J lost 7 bases, with 12 bases between them. Germline-derived CDR1 and CDR2 are SGDLS and YYNGEE. The CDR3 has 13 amino acids. The CDR3 DNA follows: TGTGCCAGCAGCCCCCCCCACAATAATGAGCAGTTCTTC. It is translated as CASSPPHNNEQFF.